Each of the 29 T cell receptor beta chains below was sequenced from the same sample in a study of brain T cells in children with intractable seizures. The data were produced by immunoSEQ multiplex PCR, yet TCRdb's version contains in-frame clones alone and is incomplete. The sample gives about 76,000 clones, approximately 94% of which show up once; under 2% is in the top ten. The source material was peripheral blood, sampled at surgery. Source of these receptors: a boy under two years old with tuberous sclerosis and intractable seizures.

This clone was seen once. The chain has TRBV9 and TRBJ1-1; 7 bases are shared with TRBD1. The CDR3 is 18 residues long. Unmatched junction bases numbered 16, after V lost 4 bases and J lost 1 base. Germline V gene lookup returns CDR1 SGDLS and CDR2 YYNGEE. CDR3 sequence: CASSLPYYHDRANTEAFF. The CDR3 DNA sequence: TGTGCCAGCAGCCTCCCTTACTACCATGACAGGGCGAACACTGAAGCTTTCTTT. Based on the CDR3 plus reference TRBV9 and TRBJ1-1, the full variable domain is DSGVTQTPKHLITATGQRVTLRCSPRSGDLSVYWYQQSLDQGLQFLIQYYNGEERAKGNILERFSAQQFPDLHSELNLSSLELGDSALYFCASSLPYYHDRANTEAFFGQGTRLTVV.

The table lists this clone with a count of one. The J gene is TRBJ2-5, the V gene TRBV7-2, with D unresolved. Per the germline V gene, CDR1 is SGHTA and CDR2 is FQGNSA. Trimming took 5 bases from V and 4 from J, leaving 8 bases between them. The CDR3 spans 12 residues. As DNA, the CDR3 is TGTGCCAGCAGCCTAATGGGAGAGACCCAGTACTTC. This gives the protein CASSLMGETQYF.

The genes are TRBV24-1 and TRBJ1-2, with D possibly matching TRBD1 (6 bases). Trimming took 5 bases from V and 4 from J, leaving 19 bases between them. The V gene's germline CDR1 is KGHDR and CDR2 SFDVKD. The CDR3 runs 16 residues. In DNA, the CDR3 is TGTGCCACCAGTGCGTCCTTACAAGGGGGGGGCTATGGCTACACCTTC. Encoded protein: CATSASLQGGGYGYTF.

The chain carries TRBV20-1 and TRBJ1-3, with TRBD1 matching over 7 bases. V lost 3 bases, J lost 2 bases, and 1 base stayed unmatched. The V gene's germline CDR1 is DFQATT and CDR2 SNEGSKA (reference sequence). This CDR3 is 13 amino acids long. The CDR3 loop is CSASQGAGNTIYF. CDR3 DNA: TGCAGTGCTAGTCAGGGGGCTGGAAACACCATATATTTT.

J is TRBJ2-7 and V is TRBV24-1; the D is unclear. The V end was cut by 5 bases, the J end by 9 bases, with 19 bases between. The CDR3 runs 14 residues. Germline V gene data show CDR1 as KGHDR and CDR2 as SFDVKD. Written as DNA, the CDR3 is TGTGCCACCAGTGCCATGTTGTGTGCTGGCCGGCAGTACTTC. Encoded protein: CATSAMLCAGRQYF.

The genes are TRBV13 and TRBJ1-1; 7 bases fit TRBD1. The J segment lost 1 base and the V segment lost 0 bases, leaving 5 bases of the junction unmatched. The CDR3 has 16 amino acids. The germline CDR1 and CDR2 sequences are PRHDT and FYEKMQ (reference sequence). The CDR3, as DNA: TGTGCCAGCAGCTTAGGCCTTAGACAGGGGAACACTGAAGCTTTCTTT. This sequence encodes CASSLGLRQGNTEAFF.

The chain links TRBV5-1 to TRBJ2-3; weak D call: TRBD2 (6 bases). CDR1 is SGHRS and CDR2 is YFSETQ in the germline V gene. The V and J ends lost 7 bases and 1 base respectively, with 13 bases between them. The CDR3 spans 14 residues. The CDR3 here is CASQEGPGTDTQYF. The CDR3 DNA is TGCGCCAGCCAGGAGGGCCCGGGCACAGATACGCAGTATTTT.

The rearrangement joins TRBV6-5 to TRBJ2-3, with D perhaps TRBD2 (6 bases). This CDR3 comprises 14 residues. The germline gives CDR1 MNHEY, CDR2 SVGAGI. V was pared by 7 bases and J by 6 bases, with 17 bases between. CDR3 coding DNA: TGTGCCAGCACGCGGGACTCCGCCTGGGATACGCAGTATTTT. Translation gives CASTRDSAWDTQYF.

The V and J genes are TRBV3-1 (or the pseudogene TRBV3-2) and TRBJ2-1; the match to TRBD2 covers 8 bases. V shed 0 bases and J 0 bases; nucleotides not matched to a gene: 4. There are 17 residues in the CDR3. Germline CDR1 reads LGHDT; CDR2 reads YNNKEL (reference sequence). The CDR3 loop is CASSQEAGGSSYNEQFF. Written as DNA, the CDR3 is TGTGCCAGCAGCCAAGAGGCGGGGGGAAGCTCCTACAATGAGCAGTTCTTC.

The chain is built from TRBV5-3 and TRBJ2-2; D is unresolved. TRBV5-3 has ORF status, its function being uncertain. This CDR3 is built from 13 residues. V lost 1 base to trimming and J lost 6 bases, with 7 bases between them. CDR3 sequence reads: CARSLFLAGELFF. Written as DNA, the CDR3 is TGTGCCAGAAGCTTGTTTTTAGCCGGGGAGCTGTTTTTT.

The chain links TRBV7-9 to TRBJ1-1; TRBD1 is a possible D gene (5 bases). Trimming took 4 bases from V and 5 from J, leaving 14 bases between them. Germline V gene sequence: CDR1 SEHNR, CDR2 FQNEAQ (reference sequence). The CDR3 contains 14 residues. The CDR3 protein is CASSSREGRTEAFF. CDR3 sequence (DNA): TGTGCCAGCAGCTCGCGCGAGGGACGAACTGAAGCTTTCTTT.

The CDR3 DNA is TGTGCCAGCAGTGTACAGGTTATCCACGAGCAGTACTTC. Protein product: CASSVQVIHEQYF. The chain joins TRBV12-3 or TRBV12-4 to TRBJ2-7; perhaps TRBD1 as D (5 bases). The CDR3 consists of 13 residues. Trimming left V 5 bases short and J 5 bases short, with 13 bases between.

J is TRBJ2-7 and V is TRBV28, with D possibly TRBD2 on 5 matching bases. CDR3 length equals 14 residues. The ends were cut back, 2 bases at V and 3 bases at J, with 11 bases in the middle. CDR1 MDHEN and CDR2 SYDVKM come from the germline V gene. CDR3 in DNA: TGTGCCAGCAGTTTAGGAGGATCGAACTACGAGCAGTACTTC. Translating it yields CASSLGGSNYEQYF.

This chain links TRBV6-5 with TRBJ2-7; possibly TRBD2 for D (6 bases). The germline gives CDR1 MNHEY, CDR2 SVGAGI. V was trimmed by 0 bases and J by 5 bases, leaving 14 bases between them. The CDR3 consists of 15 residues. CDR3 residues: CASSYSRLGGNEQYF. For the CDR3, the DNA is TGTGCCAGCAGTTACTCAAGATTGGGGGGAAACGAGCAGTACTTC.

This chain links TRBV10-3 with TRBJ1-1, with D possibly being TRBD1 (6 bases). Trimming took 10 bases from V and 4 from J, leaving 16 bases between them. Germline CDR1 reads ENHRY; CDR2 reads SYGVKD. The CDR3 length is 13 residues. The CDR3 reads CATRRDMSTEAFF. DNA of the CDR3: TGTGCCACCAGACGGGACATGAGCACTGAAGCTTTCTTT.

The chain uses TRBV27 and TRBJ2-3; possibly TRBD1 for D (6 bases). CDR3 length: 13 residues. The germline V and J ends were trimmed by 5 bases and 2 bases, with 8 bases remaining between them. Germline CDR1 and CDR2: MNHEY and SMNVEV (reference sequence). The CDR3 loop reads CASSRQATDTQYF. Here the CDR3 DNA reads TGTGCCAGCAGTCGACAGGCCACAGATACGCAGTATTTT.

The rearrangement uses TRBV30 and TRBJ1-3, with D possibly being TRBD1 (5 bases). V was shortened by 0 bases and J by 4 bases, with 10 bases between the two germline ends. The CDR3 is 14 amino acids. Germline CDR1 and CDR2: GTSNPN and SVGIG (reference sequence). The CDR3 DNA reads TGTGCCTGGAGTGTACTGGGGCCCGGAAACACCATATATTTT. This codes for CAWSVLGPGNTIYF.

The CDR3 nucleotides read TGTGCCAGTATTAGGGGACAGGGAGGGGGGAACACTGAAGCTTTCTTT. The encoded protein is CASIRGQGGGNTEAFF. This rearrangement joins TRBV19 to TRBJ1-1; 9 bases agree with TRBD1. CDR1 and CDR2 from the germline V gene are LNHDA and SQIVND (reference sequence). V gave up 7 bases and J gave up 1 base; unmatched junction bases: 10. This CDR3 has 16 amino acids. The whole variable domain, filled in from reference TRBV19 and TRBJ1-1, reads DGGITQSPKYLFRKEGQNVTLSCEQNLNHDAMYWYRQDPGQGLRLIYYSQIVNDFQKGDIAEGYSVSREKKESFPLTVTSAQKNPTAFYLCASIRGQGGGNTEAFFGQGTRLTVV.

V usage is TRBV30 and J usage is TRBJ1-1, with a weak D call TRBD1 (5 bases). This CDR3 contains 13 residues. CDR1 is GTSNPN and CDR2 is SVGIG in the germline V gene (reference sequence). V was pared by 0 bases and J by 1 base, with 6 bases between. This CDR3 reads CAWSVQGNTEAFF. The CDR3 DNA reads TGTGCCTGGAGTGTTCAGGGGAACACTGAAGCTTTCTTT.

In its sample, this clone was seen a few times. This rearrangement joins TRBV14 to TRBJ2-3, with 9 positions matching TRBD2. Trimming cost V 6 bases and J 4 bases; bases outside gene matches: 11. Germline V gene lookup returns CDR1 SGHDN and CDR2 FVKESK. The length of the CDR3 is 16 residues. The DNA of the CDR3 is TGTGCCAGCAGTACCCAACTAGCGGGTGGCGCAGATACGCAGTATTTT. Translated, it gives CASSTQLAGGADTQYF. The full variable domain, its missing parts supplied by reference TRBV14 and TRBJ2-3, is EAGVTQFPSHSVIEKGQTVTLRCDPISGHDNLYWYRRVMGKEIKFLLHFVKESKQDESGMPNNRFLAERTGGTYSTLKVQPAELEDSGVYFCASSTQLAGGADTQYFGPGTRLTVL.

The genes are TRBV27 and TRBJ2-1; 8 bases agree with TRBD1. Germline lookup yields CDR1 MNHEY and CDR2 SMNVEV (reference sequence). Unmatched junction bases numbered 4, after V lost 4 bases and J lost 5 bases. The CDR3 is 14 amino acids. The CDR3 DNA reads as TGTGCCAGCAGTTCGGACAGGGTACACAATGAGCAGTTCTTC. It encodes CASSSDRVHNEQFF.

The chain couples TRBV16 to TRBJ1-2, with 8 nucleotides matching TRBD1. Per the germline V gene, CDR1 is KGHSY and CDR2 is FQNENV. The CDR3 runs to 13 residues. Unmatched junction bases numbered 0, after V lost 2 bases and J lost 4 bases. The CDR3 protein is CASSQTGGYGYTF. CDR3 nucleotide sequence: TGTGCCAGCAGCCAAACAGGGGGCTATGGCTACACCTTC.

The gene calls are TRBV5-1 and TRBJ2-3, with a weak D call TRBD1 (5 bases). Trimming removed 0 bases from V and 4 bases from J, with 9 bases in between. This CDR3 region has 14 residues. Germline V CDR1 and CDR2: SGHRS, YFSETQ. CDR3: CASSLGGGADTQYF. The CDR3 DNA is TGCGCCAGCAGCTTGGGGGGCGGCGCAGATACGCAGTATTTT.

V gene TRBV10-1 combines with J gene TRBJ2-3; 7 bases agree with TRBD2. Germline V gene lookup returns CDR1 WNHNN and CDR2 SYGVQD (reference sequence). The length of the CDR3 is 12 residues. Trimming removed 2 bases from V and 10 bases from J; junction bases left unmatched: 3. The CDR3 DNA sequence: TGCGCCAGCAGTGAGGCTAGCGGCGCGCAGTATTTT. Translating gives CASSEASGAQYF.

This chain connects TRBV18 to TRBJ2-5, with D perhaps matching TRBD1 (5 bases). Looked up from germline, CDR1 is KGHSH and CDR2 is LQKENI. Between the trimmed V and J ends, which lost 4 bases and 5 bases, there was a span of 14 bases. This CDR3 spans 14 amino acids. CDR3 residues: CASSRTTIEETQYF. As DNA, the CDR3 is TGTGCCAGCTCACGGACAACCATTGAGGAGACCCAGTACTTC. The full variable domain, rest sourced from reference TRBV18 and TRBJ2-5, is NAGVMQNPRHLVRRRGQEARLRCSPMKGHSHVYWYRQLPEEGLKFMVYLQKENIIDESGMPKERFSAEFPKEGPSILRIQQVVRGDSAAYFCASSRTTIEETQYFGPGTRLLVL.

V is TRBV5-8 and J is TRBJ2-5; 7 nucleotides agree with TRBD1. The length of the CDR3 is 17 residues. Germline values: CDR1 SGHTS, CDR2 YDEGEE. The trim removed 4 bases at V and 2 bases at J, leaving 14 bases unmatched. The CDR3: CASSGHIKTGSQETQYF. The DNA for the CDR3 is TGTGCCAGCAGCGGCCATATTAAGACAGGGTCGCAAGAGACCCAGTACTTC.

The chain couples TRBV2 to TRBJ1-2; D is ambiguous. V lost 1 base and J 9 bases, leaving 6 bases between the germline ends. CDR1 is SNHLY, CDR2 FYNNEI, per germline. The CDR3 runs 11 residues. CDR3 nucleotide sequence: TGTGCCAGCAGTGAAGGAATAAGCTACACCTTC. This gives the protein CASSEGISYTF.

This clone has just one count. The chain combines TRBV4-1 with TRBJ2-1; 14 bases fit TRBD2. This CDR3 comprises 19 residues. V gave up 2 bases and J gave up 9 bases; unmatched junction bases: 15. In germline, CDR1 is MGHRA, CDR2 YSYEKL. This CDR3 is CASSQPGLAGGISSGEQFF. CDR3 sequence (DNA): TGCGCCAGCAGCCAACCAGGACTAGCGGGAGGAATATCTTCTGGTGAGCAGTTCTTC.

This sequence joins TRBV4-2 and TRBJ2-7; no firm D call. This CDR3 comprises 15 residues. CDR1 LGHNA and CDR2 YNFKEQ come from the germline V gene. V was cut by 2 bases and J by 2 bases, with 13 bases left in between. In DNA form, the CDR3 reads TGTGCCAGCAGCCAATATCTGGGCCCCACCTACGAGCAGTACTTC. Amino acids: CASSQYLGPTYEQYF.